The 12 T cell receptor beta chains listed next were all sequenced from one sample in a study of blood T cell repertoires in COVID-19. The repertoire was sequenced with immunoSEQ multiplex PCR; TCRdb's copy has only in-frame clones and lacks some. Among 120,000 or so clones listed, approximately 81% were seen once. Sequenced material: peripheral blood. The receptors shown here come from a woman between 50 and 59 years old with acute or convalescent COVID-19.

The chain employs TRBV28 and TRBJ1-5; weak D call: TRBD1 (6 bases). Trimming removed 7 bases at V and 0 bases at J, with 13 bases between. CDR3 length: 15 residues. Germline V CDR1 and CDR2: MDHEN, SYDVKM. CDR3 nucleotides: TGTGCCAGCAATGGCCAGGGGATTAGCAATCAGCCCCAGCATTTT. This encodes CASNGQGISNQPQHF.

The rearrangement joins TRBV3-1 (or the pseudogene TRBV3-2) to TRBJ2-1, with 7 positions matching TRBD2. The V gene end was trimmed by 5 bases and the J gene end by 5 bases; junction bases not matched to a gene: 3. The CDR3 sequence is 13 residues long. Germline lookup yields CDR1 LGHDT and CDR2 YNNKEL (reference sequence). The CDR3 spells CASSESGDNEQFF. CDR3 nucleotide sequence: TGTGCCAGCAGCGAAAGCGGGGACAATGAGCAGTTCTTC.

Here the CDR3 reads CSVQPMTGGWNTEAFF. In DNA, the CDR3 is TGCAGCGTCCAACCCATGACAGGGGGCTGGAACACTGAAGCTTTCTTT. The chain recombines TRBV29-1 with TRBJ1-1; 10 bases map to TRBD1. Germline assignment: CDR1 SQVTM and CDR2 ANQGSEA. The length of the CDR3 is 16 residues. V dropped 6 bases and J dropped 1; count of bases not matched to a gene: 11. Full variable domain (outside the CDR3, taken from reference TRBV29-1 and TRBJ1-1): SAVISQKPSRDICQRGTSLTIQCQVDSQVTMMFWYRQQPGQSLTLIATANQGSEATYESGFVIDKFPISRPNLTFSTLTVSNMSPEDSSIYLCSVQPMTGGWNTEAFFGQGTRLTVV.

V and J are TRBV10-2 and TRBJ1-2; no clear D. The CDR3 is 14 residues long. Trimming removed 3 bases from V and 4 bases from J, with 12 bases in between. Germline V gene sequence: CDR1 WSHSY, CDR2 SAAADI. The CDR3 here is CASSDPPLGYGYTF. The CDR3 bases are TGCGCCAGCAGTGATCCCCCCCTAGGCTATGGCTACACCTTC.

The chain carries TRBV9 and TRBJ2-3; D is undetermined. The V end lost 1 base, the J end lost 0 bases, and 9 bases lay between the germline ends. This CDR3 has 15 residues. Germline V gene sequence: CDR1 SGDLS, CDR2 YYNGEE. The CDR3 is CASSVYGSSTDTQYF. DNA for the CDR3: TGTGCCAGCAGCGTATATGGCTCTAGCACAGATACGCAGTATTTT.

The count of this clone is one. The CDR3 is CASFSGVTYEQYF. The DNA for the CDR3 is TGTGCCAGCTTTAGCGGGGTCACCTACGAGCAGTACTTC. This chain joins TRBV2 and TRBJ2-7, with 8 bases matching TRBD2. The CDR3 sequence is 13 residues long. V gave up 8 bases and J gave up 2 bases; unmatched junction bases: 5. From germline, CDR1 is SNHLY and CDR2 FYNNEI.

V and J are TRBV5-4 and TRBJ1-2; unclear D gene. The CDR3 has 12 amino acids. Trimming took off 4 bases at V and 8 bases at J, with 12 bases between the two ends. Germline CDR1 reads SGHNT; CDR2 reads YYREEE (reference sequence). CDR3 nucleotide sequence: TGTGCCAGCAGCCTGGAACAATTAGGCTACACCTTC. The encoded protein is CASSLEQLGYTF.

The CDR3 here is CASSLDSGGAFSEQFF. CDR3 nucleotides: TGCGCCAGCAGCTTGGATAGCGGGGGGGCTTTCAGTGAGCAGTTCTTC. V usage is TRBV5-1 and J usage is TRBJ2-1, with TRBD2 matching over 11 bases. Germline lookup yields CDR1 SGHRS and CDR2 YFSETQ. J gave up 9 bases and V 0 bases, and 8 bases lay outside the gene matches. The CDR3 loop spans 16 amino acids.

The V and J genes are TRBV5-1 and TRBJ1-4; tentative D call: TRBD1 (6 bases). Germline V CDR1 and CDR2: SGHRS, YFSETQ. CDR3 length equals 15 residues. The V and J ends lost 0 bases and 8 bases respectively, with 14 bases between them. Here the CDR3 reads CASSLASGQDEKLFF. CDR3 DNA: TGCGCCAGCAGCTTGGCCTCGGGACAAGACGAAAAACTGTTTTTT.

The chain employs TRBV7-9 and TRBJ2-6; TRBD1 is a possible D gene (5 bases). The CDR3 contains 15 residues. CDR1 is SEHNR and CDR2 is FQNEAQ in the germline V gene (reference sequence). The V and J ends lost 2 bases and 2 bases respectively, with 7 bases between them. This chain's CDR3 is CASSLKTAGANVLTF. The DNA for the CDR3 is TGTGCCAGCAGCTTAAAGACAGCTGGGGCCAACGTCCTGACTTTC.

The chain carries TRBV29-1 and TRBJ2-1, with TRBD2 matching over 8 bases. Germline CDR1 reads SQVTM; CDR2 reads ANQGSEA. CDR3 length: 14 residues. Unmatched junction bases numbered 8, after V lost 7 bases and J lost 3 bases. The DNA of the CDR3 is TGCAGCGCTGGAAGCGGGGGCCTCTACAATGAGCAGTTCTTC. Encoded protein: CSAGSGGLYNEQFF.

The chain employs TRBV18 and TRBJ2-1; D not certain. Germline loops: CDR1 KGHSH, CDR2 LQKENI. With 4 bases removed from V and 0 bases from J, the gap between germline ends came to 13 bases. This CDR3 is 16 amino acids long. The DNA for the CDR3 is TGTGCCAGCTCACAACTCCCACCAAGCTCCTACAATGAGCAGTTCTTC. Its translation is CASSQLPPSSYNEQFF.